This T cell receptor beta chain was found in a study of OX40 agonist ivuxolimab in advanced cancers. Study-wide context: Patient treatment consisted of intravenous ivuxolimab administration every 2 weeks at 0.01 to 10 mg/kg. Partial responses occurred in three patients (one hepatocellular carcinoma, two cutaneous melanoma). Broader study findings: Expanded clones were, on average, more numerous in CD8+ T cells than in CD4+.

Germline assignment: CDR1 MGHRA and CDR2 YSYEKL. The CDR3 is 17 residues long. V lost 0 bases to trimming and J lost 0 bases, with 9 bases between them. Sequencing was performed with immunoSEQ multiplex PCR; in TCRdb, only in-frame clones are kept and a portion is missing. In the table there are about 63,000 clones, 85% to 90% of which are singletons. Remarks on this clone: As yet, its antigen is unknown.

This material consisted of CD4+ or CD8+ T cells sorted from blood, taken in a trial of the OX40 agonist ivuxolimab. V and J are TRBV4-1 and TRBJ2-6; no definite D call. This clonotype originated in an adult with an advanced solid tumor such as melanoma, head and neck, liver or kidney cancer. The CDR3 nucleotides read TGCGCCAGCAGCCAAGATCAACTGAGCTCTGGGGCCAACGTCCTGACTTTC. It codes for CASSQDQLSSGANVLTF.